This T cell receptor beta chain was identified in a study of shared clonotypes between healthy human individuals. Study conclusions and caveats: Sharing across four donors was seen in 4% to 5% of naive CD4 clonotypes. An expected dependence of interdonor clonotype sharing on sequencing depth was noted.

With regard to this clone: Its antigen is undetermined.

Produced via immunoSEQ multiplex PCR; TCRdb's table is partial and in-frame only. Of 1 million to 1.2 million clones listed, 60% to 85% are singletons. The origin of this receptor is a man between 18 and 35 years old in good health. Some clones in this sample may be carry-over from other donors' samples. The sample was memory CD4+ T cells from PBMCs. Subset reported: CD45RA-negative fraction.

CDR3 sequence: CASRLPGADTQYF. The CDR3 nucleotides read TGTGCCAGCCGACTGCCAGGCGCAGATACGCAGTATTTT. This chain uses TRBV28 with TRBJ2-3; D is uncertain. CDR1 and CDR2 (germline): MDHEN, SYDVKM. CDR3 length: 13 residues. Trimming pared 8 bases from V and 4 bases from J, leaving 13 bases between.